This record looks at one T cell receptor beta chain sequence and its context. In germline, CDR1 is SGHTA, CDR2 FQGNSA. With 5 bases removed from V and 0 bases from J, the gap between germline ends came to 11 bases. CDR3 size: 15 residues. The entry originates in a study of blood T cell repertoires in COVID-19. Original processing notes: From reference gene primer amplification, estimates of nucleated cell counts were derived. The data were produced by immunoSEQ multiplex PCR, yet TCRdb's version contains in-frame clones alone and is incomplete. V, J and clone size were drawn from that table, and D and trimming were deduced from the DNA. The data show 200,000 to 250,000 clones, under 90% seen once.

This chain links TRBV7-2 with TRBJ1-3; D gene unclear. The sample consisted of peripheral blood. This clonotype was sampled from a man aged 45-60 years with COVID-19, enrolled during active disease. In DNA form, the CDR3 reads TGTGCCAGCAGCCGTTACACTAGCTCTGGAAACACCATATATTTT. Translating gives CASSRYTSSGNTIYF.